This T cell receptor beta chain was found in a study of cytomegalovirus exposure and HLA in healthy donors. V lost 2 bases and J 6 bases, leaving 13 bases between the germline ends. CDR1 and CDR2 from the germline V gene are SNHLY and FYNNEI. The CDR3 is made up of 15 amino acids. The PCR ran on 60 Vbeta and 13 Jbeta primers. The assay was immunoSEQ multiplex PCR, and TCRdb's table has in-frame clones only and misses some. The repertoire has about 64,000 clones, around 74% of them found once; the top ten carry roughly 5.1%. This TCR came from a male donor in good health and CMV-seropositive. The specimen was PBMCs. V is TRBV2 and J is TRBJ2-2, with unresolved D. CDR3 coding DNA: TGTGCCAGCAGTGAACTAAGAGGTTGGGCCGGGGAGCTGTTTTTT. Translation gives CASSELRGWAGELFF.